This TCR beta chain was sequenced during a study of blood T cell repertoires in COVID-19. The method was immunoSEQ multiplex PCR; TCRdb's version includes in-frame clones alone and lacks a portion of them. The sample has about 28,000 clones; over 75% are singletons. The CDR3 spans 13 residues. V was trimmed by 2 bases and J by 5 bases, leaving 9 bases between them. Germline V gene sequence: CDR1 KGHSH, CDR2 LQKENI. The material sequenced was peripheral blood. V and J are TRBV18 and TRBJ1-1; D is uncertain. This clonotype originated in a human donor in a cohort sampled during active COVID-19. The CDR3 nucleotides read TGTGCCAGCTCACCATCTCAACAGACTGAAGCTTTCTTT. Translated, it gives CASSPSQQTEAFF. Using reference TRBV18 and TRBJ1-1 for the parts outside the CDR3, the full variable domain is NAGVMQNPRHLVRRRGQEARLRCSPMKGHSHVYWYRQLPEEGLKFMVYLQKENIIDESGMPKERFSAEFPKEGPSILRIQQVVRGDSAAYFCASSPSQQTEAFFGQGTRLTVV.